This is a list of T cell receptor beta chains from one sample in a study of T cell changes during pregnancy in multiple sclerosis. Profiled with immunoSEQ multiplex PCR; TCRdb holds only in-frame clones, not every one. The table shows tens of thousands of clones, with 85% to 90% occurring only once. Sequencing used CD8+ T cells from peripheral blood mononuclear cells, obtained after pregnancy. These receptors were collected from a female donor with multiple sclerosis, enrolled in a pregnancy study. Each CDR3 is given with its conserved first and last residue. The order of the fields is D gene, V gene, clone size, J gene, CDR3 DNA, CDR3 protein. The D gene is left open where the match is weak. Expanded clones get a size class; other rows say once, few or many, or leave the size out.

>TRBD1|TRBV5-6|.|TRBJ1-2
TGTGCCAGCAGCCTGGCGACAGGGTTCTCTAACTATGGCTACACCTTC
CASSLATGFSNYGYTF
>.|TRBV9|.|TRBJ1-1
TGTGCCAGCAGCTCGCAGGGTATTCACACTGAAGCTTTCTTT
CASSSQGIHTEAFF
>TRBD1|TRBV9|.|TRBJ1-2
TGTGCCAGCAGCGACGGAGGGACAGGGCTCGGCTACACCTTC
CASSDGGTGLGYTF
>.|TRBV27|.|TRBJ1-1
TGTGCCAGCAGTTTGGGCGGGGCGACTGAAGCTTTCTTT
CASSLGGATEAFF
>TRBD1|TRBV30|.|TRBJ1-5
TGTGCCTGGAGTGCGACAGGGCAGCCCCAGCATTTT
CAWSATGQPQHF
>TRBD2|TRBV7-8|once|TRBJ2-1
TGTGCCAGCAGCTTAATGCCCGAGACTAGCGGCTACAATGAGCAGTTCTTC
CASSLMPETSGYNEQFF
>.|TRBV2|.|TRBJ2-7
TGTGCCAGCCTGGACAGCTACGAGCAGTACTTC
CASLDSYEQYF
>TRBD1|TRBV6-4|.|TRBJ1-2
TGTGCCAGCAGTCCGACAGGGGACGTATCGAATGGCGGCTACACCTTC
CASSPTGDVSNGGYTF
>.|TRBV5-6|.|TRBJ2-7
TGTGCCAGCAGGCCTGGAGGGAACTACGAGCAGTACTTC
CASRPGGNYEQYF
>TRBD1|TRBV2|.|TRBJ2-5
TGTGCCAGCAGTGTGACAGGGTATCTAGAGACCCAGTACTTC
CASSVTGYLETQYF
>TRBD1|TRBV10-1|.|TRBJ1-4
TGCGCCAGCAGTGAGATGGACAGGGTTAATGAAAAACTGTTTTTT
CASSEMDRVNEKLFF
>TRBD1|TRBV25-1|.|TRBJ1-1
TGTGCCAGCAGCTACGCGACAGGGGGTACTGAAGCTTTCTTT
CASSYATGGTEAFF
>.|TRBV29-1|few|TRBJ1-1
TGCAGCGTTGTAATCACTGAAGCTTTCTTT
CSVVITEAFF
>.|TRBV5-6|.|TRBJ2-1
TGTGCCAGCAGCTTTTCTCGGTGGGAGACGGGCGAGCAGTTCTTC
CASSFSRWETGEQFF
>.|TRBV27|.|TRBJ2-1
TGTGCCAGCAGTTTAGGCCCATTGTACAATGAGCAGTTCTTC
CASSLGPLYNEQFF
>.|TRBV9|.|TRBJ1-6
TGTGCCAGCAGCGGCGAGGGATCCTATAATTCACCCCTCCACTTT
CASSGEGSYNSPLHF
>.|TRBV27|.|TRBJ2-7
TGTGCCAGCAGAGTTGGGCCCACGGGGTTCTACGAGCAGTACTTC
CASRVGPTGFYEQYF
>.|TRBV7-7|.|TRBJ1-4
TGTGCCAGCAGTCAAGGGGGGGGGCGAAAACTGTTTTTT
CASSQGGGRKLFF
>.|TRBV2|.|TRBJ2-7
TGTGCCAGCAGTGAAGCGATAGTATACGAGCAGTACTTC
CASSEAIVYEQYF
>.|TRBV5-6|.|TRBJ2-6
TGTGCCAGCAGCTTGTGGGGAGGAGGAGGGGCCAACGTCCTGACTTTC
CASSLWGGGGANVLTF
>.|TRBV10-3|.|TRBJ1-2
TGTGCCATCAGTGAGACAGGGTTCTATGGCTACACCTTC
CAISETGFYGYTF
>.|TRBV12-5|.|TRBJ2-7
TGTGCTAGTGGTTTCAGGGTTAGCTCCTACGAGCAGTACTTC
CASGFRVSSYEQYF
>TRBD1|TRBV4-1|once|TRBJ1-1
TGCGCCAGCAGCCAAACTCCCCTACAGGGGGCGGGAATGAACACTGAAGCTTTCTTT
CASSQTPLQGAGMNTEAFF
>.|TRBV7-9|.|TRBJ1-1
TGTGCCAGCTTTGAGGGAAGCACTGAAGCTTTCTTT
CASFEGSTEAFF
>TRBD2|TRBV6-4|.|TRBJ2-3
TGTGCCAGCAGCCCACTAGCGGGGGGCACAGATACGCAGTATTTT
CASSPLAGGTDTQYF
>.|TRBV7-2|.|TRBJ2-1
TGTGCCAGCAGCTTTAGCCCATACAATGAGCAGTTCTTC
CASSFSPYNEQFF
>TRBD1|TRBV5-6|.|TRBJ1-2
TGTGCCAGCAGCCCGACAGGGGGAGGCTATGGCTACACCTTC
CASSPTGGGYGYTF
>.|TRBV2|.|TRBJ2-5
TGTGCCAGCTTGGCAGGGGAAGAGACCCAGTACTTC
CASLAGEETQYF
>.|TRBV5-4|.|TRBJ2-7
TGTGCCAGCAGCTATCTCAAGAGCTACGAGCAGTACTTC
CASSYLKSYEQYF
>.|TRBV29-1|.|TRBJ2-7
TGCAGCGTCCTCTCGGACGAGCAGTACTTC
CSVLSDEQYF
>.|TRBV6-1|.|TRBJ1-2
TGTGCCAGCAGTACAGAATTAGTTGGCTACACCTTC
CASSTELVGYTF
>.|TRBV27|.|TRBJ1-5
TGTGCCAGCAGTCCCCAGGAGGGTCTCAATCAGCCCCAGCATTTT
CASSPQEGLNQPQHF
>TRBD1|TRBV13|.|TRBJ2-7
TGTGCCAGCAGCTCAGGGACAGGCTCCTACGAGCAGTACTTC
CASSSGTGSYEQYF
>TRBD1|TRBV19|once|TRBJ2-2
TGTGCCGGACGGGACAGGAACACCGGGGAGCTGTTTTTT
CAGRDRNTGELFF
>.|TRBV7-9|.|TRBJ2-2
TGTGCCAGCGGCGGGGATAAGAACACCGGGGAGCTGTTTTTT
CASGGDKNTGELFF
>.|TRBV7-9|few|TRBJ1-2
TGTGCCAGCGACTACGGAACAGCTAACTATGGCTACACCTTC
CASDYGTANYGYTF
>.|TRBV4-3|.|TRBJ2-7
TGCGCCAGCAGCCAGGATACCGGGTCGAGCTCCTACGAGCAGTACTTC
CASSQDTGSSSYEQYF
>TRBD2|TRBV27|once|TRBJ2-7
TGTGCCAGCAGCCCTCGATCGCTAGCGGCGGCCTACGAGCAGTACTTC
CASSPRSLAAAYEQYF
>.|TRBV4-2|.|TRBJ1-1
TGTGCCAGCACCCCGAGTAGGGCGGGGGCCCTGAACACTGAAGCTTTCTTT
CASTPSRAGALNTEAFF
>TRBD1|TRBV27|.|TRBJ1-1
TGTGCCAGCAGCTACGGGACAGGGGGGCTGCGGACTGAAGCTTTCTTT
CASSYGTGGLRTEAFF
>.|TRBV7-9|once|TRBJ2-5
TGTGCCAGCAGTCGGGACTCACAAGAGACCCAGTACTTC
CASSRDSQETQYF
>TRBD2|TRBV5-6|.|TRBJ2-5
TGTGCCAGCACCCTAACCCCGGGACTAGCCGGGACCCAGTACTTC
CASTLTPGLAGTQYF
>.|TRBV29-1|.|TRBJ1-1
TGCAGCGTTGAAGCCGGGAAGGAAGCTTTCTTT
CSVEAGKEAFF
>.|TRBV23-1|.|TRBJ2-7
TGCGCCAGTCGGCCGGGAGACTTATACGAGCAGTACTTC
CASRPGDLYEQYF
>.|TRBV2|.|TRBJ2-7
TGTGCCATCGTGCTCGGCTCCTACGAGCAGTACTTC
CAIVLGSYEQYF
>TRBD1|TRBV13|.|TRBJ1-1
TGTGCCAGCAGCATCGGACAGGGGCGGTCGAACACTGAAGCTTTCTTT
CASSIGQGRSNTEAFF
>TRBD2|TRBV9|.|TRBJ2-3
TGTGCCAGCAGCGTAGCTACGGGGGGAGATACGCAGTATTTT
CASSVATGGDTQYF